This T cell receptor beta chain was retrieved from a study of metastatic and nonmetastatic thyroid tumors (TCRdb year 2020). In the study overall: For patients with malignant and with benign thyroid disease, the researchers compared repertoires between peripheral blood samples and tumor or nodule tissue samples. Paper-wide results and their limitations: TCR beta diversity was reported as significantly higher in malignant tumors than in benign nodules, in both blood and tumor samples.

Ten or more counts support this clone. Its antigen is still unknown. The record has no base qualities; no much larger clone is one base away. Receptor libraries were prepared by PCR. Sequencing relied on an Illumina HiSeq 4000. High-throughput sequencing was used to profile the TCR beta-chain CDR3 region of every patient. Under the source paper's analysis protocol: A classifier to discriminate distant-metastatic papillary thyroid cancer patients was built from CDR3 differences across clinicopathological groups. The Shannon index was used to measure repertoire diversity, and the Morisita-Horn index was used to measure how similar tumor and blood repertoires were. The public reads were reanalyzed by TCRdb: fastp trimming at Q25, MiXCR alignment, in-frame beta chains only. The V and J calls come from TCRdb's annotation, not from the publication. Within this sample are about 59,000 clones, with roughly 15% of them counted one time only. Of the sample, about 8.4% is held by the ten largest clones.

The CDR3 holds 13 amino acids from the cysteine to the phenylalanine. CDR3 DNA is the only sequence kept; it has 39 bases, read in frame from the first base. The germline V gene (reference sequence) provides CDR1 GTSNPN and CDR2 SVGIG. V is reduced by 0 bases and J by 3 bases, leaving a spacing of 6 bases between them. Before undergoing thyroid surgery, none of the patients had been given any kind of treatment. Using T-cell receptor beta sequencing, the researchers looked back retrospectively at clinical samples from patients, gathered between about 2011 and 2018. The TCR sequence derives from a male donor with papillary thyroid cancer or a benign thyroid nodule (not recorded which). Some clones in this sample may be carry-over from other donors' samples. The rearranged segments are TRBV30 and TRBJ1-5, with the D gene too uncertain to name. Source material: blood. The DNA sequence follows: TGTGCCTGGAGTGTAGGTTCCAATCAGCCCCAGCATTTT. Its product reads: CAWSVGSNQPQHF.